A selection of T cell receptor beta chains follows, all from one sample in a study of blood T cell repertoires in COVID-19. Produced via immunoSEQ multiplex PCR; TCRdb's table is partial and in-frame only. The table includes under 200,000 clones, around 86% detected once. The specimen sequenced was PBMCs or T cells enriched from blood (not recorded which). The source is a woman in her thirties or forties in a cohort exposed to, infected with or recovered from COVID-19 (not recorded which). Each CDR3 is given with its conserved first and last residue. D genes are given only for firm matches. Rows may omit the clone size; those that give it use once, few, many or a size class.

>-|TRBD1|TRBV11-3|TRBJ2-3
TGTGCCAGCAGCCTGGACAGGGCGAGCACAGATACGCAGTATTTT
CASSLDRASTDTQYF
>once|-|TRBV2|TRBJ1-1
TGTGCCAGCAGTGAAGCCGGAGTCCCGAGGTTCTTT
CASSEAGVPRFF
>-|TRBD1|TRBV19|TRBJ1-2
TGTGCCAGTAGTCCCGGGGACAGGGCAGGCGGCTACACCTTC
CASSPGDRAGGYTF
>few|-|TRBV30|TRBJ1-1
TGTGCCTGGAGTGTAGGGCGGGGGGCTTTCTTT
CAWSVGRGAFF
>-|-|TRBV21-1|TRBJ1-5
TGTGCCAGCAGCGAAAGGGAGGGTCGGAGCAATCAGCCCCAGCATTTT
CASSEREGRSNQPQHF
>-|-|TRBV11-2|TRBJ2-3
TGTGCCAGCAGCTTAGTCTTTGAGCGCCGGGAAGATACGCAGTATTTT
CASSLVFERREDTQYF
>once|-|TRBV7-9|TRBJ1-1
TGTGCCAGCAGCTCCCTCGGGGGGCGCAACACTGAAGCTTTCTTT
CASSSLGGRNTEAFF
>-|-|TRBV5-4|TRBJ2-5
TGTGCCAGCAGCTTGGGAGCGGAAGAGACCCAGTACTTC
CASSLGAEETQYF
>-|TRBD1|TRBV27|TRBJ2-5
TGTGCCAGCAGTTTGAGCAGGGGGCGGGAGACCCAGTACTTC
CASSLSRGRETQYF
>-|TRBD2|TRBV7-9|TRBJ2-1
TGTGCCAGCGGCTCGACTAGCGGGGATTCCTACAATGAGCAGTTCTTC
CASGSTSGDSYNEQFF
>-|TRBD1|TRBV6-1|TRBJ2-3
TGTGCCAGCAGTGAGTCACAGGGGACAGATACGCAGTATTTT
CASSESQGTDTQYF
>-|TRBD2|TRBV20-1|TRBJ2-3
TGCAGTGCTAGTGGTAAGGCGGGAGGGACCACAGATACGCAGTATTTT
CSASGKAGGTTDTQYF
>-|-|TRBV12-3/TRBV12-4|TRBJ2-7
TGTGCCAGCAGTTTCGGGAGCTTTTCCGAGCAGTACTTC
CASSFGSFSEQYF